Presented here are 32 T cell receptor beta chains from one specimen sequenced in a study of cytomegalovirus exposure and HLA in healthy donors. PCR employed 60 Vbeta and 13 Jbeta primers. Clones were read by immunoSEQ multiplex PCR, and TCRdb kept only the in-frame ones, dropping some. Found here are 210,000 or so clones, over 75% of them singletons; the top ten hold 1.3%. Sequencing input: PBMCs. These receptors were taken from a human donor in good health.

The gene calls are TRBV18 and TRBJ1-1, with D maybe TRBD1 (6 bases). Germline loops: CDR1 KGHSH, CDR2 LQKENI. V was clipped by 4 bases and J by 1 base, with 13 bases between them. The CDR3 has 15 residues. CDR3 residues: CASSQLRQANTEAFF. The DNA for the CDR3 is TGTGCCAGCTCACAACTAAGACAGGCGAACACTGAAGCTTTCTTT.

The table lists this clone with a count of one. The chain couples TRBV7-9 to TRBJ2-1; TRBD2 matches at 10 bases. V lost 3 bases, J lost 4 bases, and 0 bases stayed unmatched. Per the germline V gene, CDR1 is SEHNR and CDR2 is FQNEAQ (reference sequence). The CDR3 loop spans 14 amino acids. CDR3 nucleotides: TGTGCCAGCAGCTTTAGCGGGAGGTACAATGAGCAGTTCTTC. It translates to CASSFSGRYNEQFF.

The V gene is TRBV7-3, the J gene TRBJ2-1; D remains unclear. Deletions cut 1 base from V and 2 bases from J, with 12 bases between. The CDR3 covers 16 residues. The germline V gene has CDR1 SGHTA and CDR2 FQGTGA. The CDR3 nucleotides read TGTGCCAGCAGCTTAATCTGGGCAGGTACCTACAATGAGCAGTTCTTC. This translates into CASSLIWAGTYNEQFF.

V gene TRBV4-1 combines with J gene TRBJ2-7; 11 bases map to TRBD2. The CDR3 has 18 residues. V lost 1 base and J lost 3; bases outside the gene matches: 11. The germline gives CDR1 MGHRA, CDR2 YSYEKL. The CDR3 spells CASSQGLAGQRRLYEQYF. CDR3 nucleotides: TGCGCCAGCAGCCAAGGACTAGCGGGACAAAGGAGGCTCTACGAGCAGTACTTC.

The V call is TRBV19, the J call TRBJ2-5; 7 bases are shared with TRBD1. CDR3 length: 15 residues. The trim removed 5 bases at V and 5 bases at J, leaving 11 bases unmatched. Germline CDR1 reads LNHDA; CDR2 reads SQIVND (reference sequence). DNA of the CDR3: TGTGCCAGTAGTGCCGGACCGGGACAGAGCGAGACCCAGTACTTC. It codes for CASSAGPGQSETQYF.

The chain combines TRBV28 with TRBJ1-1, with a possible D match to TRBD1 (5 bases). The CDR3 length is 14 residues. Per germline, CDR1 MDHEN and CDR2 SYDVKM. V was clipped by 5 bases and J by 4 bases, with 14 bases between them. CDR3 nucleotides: TGTGCCAGCAGTGCCCCCGGGGGGGGCACTGAAGCTTTCTTT. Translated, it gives CASSAPGGGTEAFF. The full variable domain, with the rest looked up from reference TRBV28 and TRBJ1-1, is DVKVTQSSRYLVKRTGEKVFLECVQDMDHENMFWYRQDPGLGLRLIYFSYDVKMKEKGDIPEGYSVSREKKERFSLILESASTNQTSMYLCASSAPGGGTEAFFGQGTRLTVV.

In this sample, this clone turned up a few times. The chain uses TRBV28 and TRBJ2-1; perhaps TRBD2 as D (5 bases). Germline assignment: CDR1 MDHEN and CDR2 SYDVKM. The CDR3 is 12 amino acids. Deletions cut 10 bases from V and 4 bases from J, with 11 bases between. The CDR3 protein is CATGIEYNEQFF. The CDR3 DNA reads TGTGCCACCGGGATAGAATACAATGAGCAGTTCTTC.

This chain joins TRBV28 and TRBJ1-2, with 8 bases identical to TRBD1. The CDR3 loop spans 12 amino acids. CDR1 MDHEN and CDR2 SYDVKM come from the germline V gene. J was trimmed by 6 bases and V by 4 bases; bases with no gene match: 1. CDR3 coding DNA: TGTGCCAGCAGTTCGACAGGGGATGGCTACACCTTC. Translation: CASSSTGDGYTF.

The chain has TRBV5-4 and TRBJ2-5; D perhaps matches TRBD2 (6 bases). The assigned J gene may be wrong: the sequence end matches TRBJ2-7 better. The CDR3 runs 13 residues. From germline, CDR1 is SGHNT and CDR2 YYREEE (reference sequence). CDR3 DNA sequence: TGTGCCAGCAGCAAGGCGGGCGGGAACGAGCAGTACTTC. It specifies CASSKAGGNEQYF.

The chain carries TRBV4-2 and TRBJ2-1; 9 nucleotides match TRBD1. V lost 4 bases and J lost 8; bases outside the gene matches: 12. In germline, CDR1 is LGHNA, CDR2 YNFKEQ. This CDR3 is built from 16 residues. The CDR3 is CASSPRGTGPMDEQFF. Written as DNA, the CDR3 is TGTGCCAGCAGCCCTCGCGGGACAGGGCCCATGGATGAGCAGTTCTTC.

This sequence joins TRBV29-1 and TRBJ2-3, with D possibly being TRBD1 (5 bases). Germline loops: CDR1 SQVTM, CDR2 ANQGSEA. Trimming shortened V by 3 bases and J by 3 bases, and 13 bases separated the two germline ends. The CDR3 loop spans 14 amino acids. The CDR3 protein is CSVEGQGLTDTQYF. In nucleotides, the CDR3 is TGCAGCGTTGAGGGCCAGGGTCTGACAGATACGCAGTATTTT.

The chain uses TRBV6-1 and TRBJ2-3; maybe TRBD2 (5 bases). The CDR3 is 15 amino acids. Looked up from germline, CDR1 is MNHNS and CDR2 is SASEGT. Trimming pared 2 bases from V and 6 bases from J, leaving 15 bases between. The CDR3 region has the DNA TGTGCCAGCAGTGAAATGAGCGGCTCCGCTGATACGCAGTATTTT. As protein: CASSEMSGSADTQYF.

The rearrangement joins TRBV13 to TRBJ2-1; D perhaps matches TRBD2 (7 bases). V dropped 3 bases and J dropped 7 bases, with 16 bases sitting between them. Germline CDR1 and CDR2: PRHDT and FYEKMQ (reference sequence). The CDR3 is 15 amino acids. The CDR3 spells CASSFGGPVGNEQFF. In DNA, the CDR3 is TGTGCCAGCAGCTTCGGGGGGCCGGTCGGAAATGAGCAGTTCTTC.

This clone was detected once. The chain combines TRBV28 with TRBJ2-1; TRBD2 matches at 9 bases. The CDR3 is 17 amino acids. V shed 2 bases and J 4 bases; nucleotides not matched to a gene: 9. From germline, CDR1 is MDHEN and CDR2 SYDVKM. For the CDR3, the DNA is TGTGCCAGCAGTTTAAACAAAGCTAGCGGGGTATACAATGAGCAGTTCTTC. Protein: CASSLNKASGVYNEQFF.

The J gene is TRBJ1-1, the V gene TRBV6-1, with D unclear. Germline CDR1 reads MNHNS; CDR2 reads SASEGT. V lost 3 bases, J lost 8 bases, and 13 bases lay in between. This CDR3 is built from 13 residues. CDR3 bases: TGTGCCAGCAGTGACCCCCCCCCTAGAGAAGCTTTCTTT. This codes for CASSDPPPREAFF.

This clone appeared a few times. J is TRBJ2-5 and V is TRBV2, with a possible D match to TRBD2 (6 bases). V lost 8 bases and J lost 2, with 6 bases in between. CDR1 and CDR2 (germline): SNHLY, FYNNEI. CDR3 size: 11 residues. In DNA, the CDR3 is TGTGCCAGCCGGGGGCAAGAGACCCAGTACTTC. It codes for CASRGQETQYF.

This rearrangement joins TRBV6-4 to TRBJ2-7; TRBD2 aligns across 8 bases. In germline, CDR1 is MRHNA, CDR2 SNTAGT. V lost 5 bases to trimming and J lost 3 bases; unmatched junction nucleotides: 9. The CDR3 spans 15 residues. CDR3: CASSPTLAGIYEQYF. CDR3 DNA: TGTGCCAGCAGTCCCACCTTAGCGGGAATCTACGAGCAGTACTTC.

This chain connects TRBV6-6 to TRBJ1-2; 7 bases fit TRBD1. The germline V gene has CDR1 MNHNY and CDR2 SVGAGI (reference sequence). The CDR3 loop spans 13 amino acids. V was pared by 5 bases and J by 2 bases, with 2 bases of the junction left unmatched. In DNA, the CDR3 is TGTGCCAGCAGTCCGACAGGGAACTATGGCTACACCTTC. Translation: CASSPTGNYGYTF.

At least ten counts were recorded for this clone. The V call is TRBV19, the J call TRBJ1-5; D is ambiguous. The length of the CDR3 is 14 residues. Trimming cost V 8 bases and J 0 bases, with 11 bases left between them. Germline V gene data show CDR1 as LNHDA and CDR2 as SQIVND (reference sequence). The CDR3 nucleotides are TGTGCCAGTGACACTCGGGATAGCAATCAGCCCCAGCATTTT. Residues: CASDTRDSNQPQHF. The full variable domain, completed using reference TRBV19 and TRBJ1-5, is DGGITQSPKYLFRKEGQNVTLSCEQNLNHDAMYWYRQDPGQGLRLIYYSQIVNDFQKGDIAEGYSVSREKKESFPLTVTSAQKNPTAFYLCASDTRDSNQPQHFGDGTRLSIL.

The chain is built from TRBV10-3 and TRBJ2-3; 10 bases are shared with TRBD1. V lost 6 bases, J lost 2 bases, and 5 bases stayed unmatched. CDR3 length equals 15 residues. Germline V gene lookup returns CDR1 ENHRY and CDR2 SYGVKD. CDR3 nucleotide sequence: TGTGCCATCAGAGACGGGACAGGGGACACAGATACGCAGTATTTT. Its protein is CAIRDGTGDTDTQYF.

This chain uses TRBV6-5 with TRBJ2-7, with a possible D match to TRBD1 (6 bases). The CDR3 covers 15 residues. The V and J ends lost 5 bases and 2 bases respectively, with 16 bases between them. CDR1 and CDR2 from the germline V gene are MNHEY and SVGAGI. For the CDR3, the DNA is TGTGCCAGCAGTCAATCGGGACAAGAAACCTACGAGCAGTACTTC. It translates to CASSQSGQETYEQYF.

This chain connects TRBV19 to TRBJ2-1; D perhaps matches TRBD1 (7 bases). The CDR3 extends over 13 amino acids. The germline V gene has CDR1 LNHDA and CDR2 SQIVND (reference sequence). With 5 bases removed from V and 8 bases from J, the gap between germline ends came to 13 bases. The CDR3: CASSPTGRYEQFF. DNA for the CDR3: TGTGCCAGTAGTCCGACAGGGAGGTATGAGCAGTTCTTC.

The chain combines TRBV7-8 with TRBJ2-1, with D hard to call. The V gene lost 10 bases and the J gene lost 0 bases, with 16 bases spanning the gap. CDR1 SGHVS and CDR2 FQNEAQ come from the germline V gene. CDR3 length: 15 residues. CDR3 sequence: CATYPRSSSYNEQFF. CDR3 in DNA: TGTGCCACTTACCCCAGATCCAGCTCCTACAATGAGCAGTTCTTC.

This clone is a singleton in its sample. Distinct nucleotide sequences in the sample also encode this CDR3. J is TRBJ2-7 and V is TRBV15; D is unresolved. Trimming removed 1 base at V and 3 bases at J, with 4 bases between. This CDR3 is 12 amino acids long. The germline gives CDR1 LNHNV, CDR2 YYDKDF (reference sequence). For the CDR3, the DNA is TGTGCCACCAGCAGAGCCGGCTACGAGCAGTACTTC. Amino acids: CATSRAGYEQYF.

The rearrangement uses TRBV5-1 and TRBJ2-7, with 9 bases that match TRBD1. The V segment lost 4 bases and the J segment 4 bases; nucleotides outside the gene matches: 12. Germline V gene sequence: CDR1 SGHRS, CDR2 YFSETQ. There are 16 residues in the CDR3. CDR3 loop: CASSNIPGQGRYEQYF. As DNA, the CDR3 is TGCGCCAGCAGCAACATACCGGGACAGGGCAGGTACGAGCAGTACTTC.

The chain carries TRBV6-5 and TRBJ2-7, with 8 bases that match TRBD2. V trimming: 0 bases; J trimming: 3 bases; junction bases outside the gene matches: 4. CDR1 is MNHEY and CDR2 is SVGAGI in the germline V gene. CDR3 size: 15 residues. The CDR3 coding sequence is TGTGCCAGCAGTTACTCTGGCGGGGGGTACTACGAGCAGTACTTC. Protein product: CASSYSGGGYYEQYF.

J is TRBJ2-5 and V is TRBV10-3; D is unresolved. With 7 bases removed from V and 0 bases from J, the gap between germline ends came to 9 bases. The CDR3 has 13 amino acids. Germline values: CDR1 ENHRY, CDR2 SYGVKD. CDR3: CAITGSDQETQYF. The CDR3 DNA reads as TGTGCCATCACCGGCAGCGACCAAGAGACCCAGTACTTC.

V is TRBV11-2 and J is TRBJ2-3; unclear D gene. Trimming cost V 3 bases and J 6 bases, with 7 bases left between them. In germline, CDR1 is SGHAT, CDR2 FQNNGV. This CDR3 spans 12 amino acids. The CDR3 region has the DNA TGTGCCAGCAGCTTTCCCCCGGATACGCAGTATTTT. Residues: CASSFPPDTQYF. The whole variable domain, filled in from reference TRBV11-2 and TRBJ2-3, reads EAGVAQSPRYKIIEKRQSVAFWCNPISGHATLYWYQQILGQGPKLLIQFQNNGVVDDSQLPKDRFSAERLKGVDSTLKIQPAKLEDSAVYLCASSFPPDTQYFGPGTRLTVL.

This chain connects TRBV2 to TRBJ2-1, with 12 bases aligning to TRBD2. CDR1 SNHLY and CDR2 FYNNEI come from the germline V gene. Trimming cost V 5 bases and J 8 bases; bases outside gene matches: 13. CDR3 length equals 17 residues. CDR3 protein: CASSQNGRLAGADEQFF. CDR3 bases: TGTGCCAGCAGTCAAAACGGACGACTAGCGGGAGCCGATGAGCAGTTCTTC.

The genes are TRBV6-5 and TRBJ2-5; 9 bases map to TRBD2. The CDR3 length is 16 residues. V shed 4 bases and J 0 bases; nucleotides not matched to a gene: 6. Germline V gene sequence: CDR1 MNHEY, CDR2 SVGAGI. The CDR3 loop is CASSWRTSDYQETQYF. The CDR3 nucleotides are TGTGCCAGCAGTTGGAGGACTAGCGATTACCAAGAGACCCAGTACTTC.

The DNA of the CDR3 is TGTGCCAGCAGTCCCCTCAGGGTAGGCTATGGCTACACCTTC. Translation gives CASSPLRVGYGYTF. The rearrangement links TRBV6-6 to TRBJ1-2; TRBD1 is a possible D gene (5 bases). The germline CDR1 and CDR2 sequences are MNHNY and SVGAGI (reference sequence). There are 14 residues in the CDR3. Trimming cost V 5 bases and J 4 bases, with 14 bases left between them.

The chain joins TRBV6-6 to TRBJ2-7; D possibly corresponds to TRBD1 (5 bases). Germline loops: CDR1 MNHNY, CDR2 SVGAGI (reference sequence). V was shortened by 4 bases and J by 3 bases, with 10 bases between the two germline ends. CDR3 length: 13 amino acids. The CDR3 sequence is CASSLPQDYEQYF. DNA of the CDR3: TGTGCCAGCAGTTTGCCACAGGACTACGAGCAGTACTTC.